A single sample gave rise to the 22 T cell receptor beta chains below, sequenced in a study of blood T cell repertoires in COVID-19. Assay: immunoSEQ multiplex PCR; the TCRdb copy retains only in-frame clones and omits some. Among about 71,000 clones, 89% were seen once, and the ten largest hold 7% to 10%. Material: peripheral blood. The source of these receptors is a man aged 45 to 65 with active COVID-19.

This chain joins TRBV11-2 and TRBJ1-2; tentatively, D is TRBD1 (5 bases). The CDR3 contains 14 residues. Trimming removed 5 bases from V and 8 bases from J, with 18 bases in between. Germline V gives CDR1 SGHAT, CDR2 FQNNGV. CDR3 coding DNA: TGTGCCAGCAGCCCCCGGGAGGGGAGTTACGGCTACACCTTC. This sequence encodes CASSPREGSYGYTF. The full variable domain, rest sourced from reference TRBV11-2 and TRBJ1-2, is EAGVAQSPRYKIIEKRQSVAFWCNPISGHATLYWYQQILGQGPKLLIQFQNNGVVDDSQLPKDRFSAERLKGVDSTLKIQPAKLEDSAVYLCASSPREGSYGYTFGSGTRLTVV.

The chain combines TRBV18 with TRBJ1-3; perhaps TRBD1 as D (5 bases). Germline loops: CDR1 KGHSH, CDR2 LQKENI. Trimming stripped 3 bases from V and 8 bases from J, with 8 bases between. The CDR3 is made up of 12 amino acids. CDR3 DNA: TGTGCCAGCTCACCCGGGGGAGACACCATATATTTT. It yields the protein CASSPGGDTIYF.

Here the CDR3 DNA reads TGTGCCAGCAGGCTAGCGGGGAATTTTCTAAGCGCGGAGTTCTTC. Protein product: CASRLAGNFLSAEFF. V usage is TRBV2 and J usage is TRBJ2-1; the match to TRBD2 covers 9 bases. The CDR3 extends over 15 amino acids. Per germline, CDR1 SNHLY and CDR2 FYNNEI. V lost 6 bases and J lost 14; bases outside the gene matches: 17.

This chain connects TRBV19 to TRBJ2-1, with 7 bases that match TRBD1. Germline V CDR1 and CDR2: LNHDA, SQIVND (reference sequence). This CDR3 comprises 17 residues. Trimming at V came to 4 bases and at J to 0 bases, leaving 9 bases not matched to a gene. The CDR3 DNA reads as TGTGCCAGTAGTACGGGACAGACTTTAGGCTCCTACAATGAGCAGTTCTTC. Translation gives CASSTGQTLGSYNEQFF.

V and J are TRBV6-5 and TRBJ1-1, with D uncertain. The V gene lost 11 bases and the J gene lost 2 bases, with 12 bases spanning the gap. Germline V gives CDR1 MNHEY, CDR2 SVGAGI. CDR3 size: 12 residues. The CDR3 loop is CAGRTGNTEAFF. Written as DNA, the CDR3 is TGTGCCGGCCGGACGGGAAACACTGAAGCTTTCTTT.

The CDR3 bases are TGCGCCAGCAGCCAAGCGAGAACTAGCGGGGAAAACAATGAGCAGTTCTTC. Amino acids: CASSQARTSGENNEQFF. The J gene is TRBJ2-1, the V gene TRBV4-1, with 10 positions matching TRBD2. The CDR3 extends over 17 amino acids. Germline V gives CDR1 MGHRA, CDR2 YSYEKL. The J segment lost 5 bases and the V segment lost 1 base, leaving 8 bases of the junction unmatched.

The chain joins TRBV7-9 to TRBJ1-2, with 9 bases fitting TRBD1. The CDR3 loop spans 15 amino acids. Germline values: CDR1 SEHNR, CDR2 FQNEAQ (reference sequence). V dropped 5 bases and J dropped 1; count of bases not matched to a gene: 5. CDR3 nucleotides: TGTGCCAGCAGCCCTGGGGACAGGGATAACTATGGCTACACCTTC. Protein product: CASSPGDRDNYGYTF.

V gene TRBV4-3 combines with J gene TRBJ2-7; D possibly corresponds to TRBD2 (6 bases). The CDR3 length is 14 residues. Trimming took 0 bases from V and 3 from J, leaving 9 bases between them. Germline CDR1 reads LGHNA; CDR2 reads YSLEER. CDR3 sequence: CASSQDVADYEQYF. The CDR3, as DNA: TGCGCCAGCAGCCAAGATGTAGCGGACTACGAGCAGTACTTC.

The chain uses TRBV9 and TRBJ2-3, with 9 bases lining up with TRBD1. The germline gives CDR1 SGDLS, CDR2 YYNGEE. With 2 bases clipped from V and 2 bases from J, the junction kept 3 bases outside the gene matches. This CDR3 has 15 amino acids. CDR3 bases: TGTGCCAGCAGCGTCCGGGACAGGGACACAGATACGCAGTATTTT. Its protein is CASSVRDRDTDTQYF.

V gene TRBV5-1 combines with J gene TRBJ2-3, with 9 bases matching TRBD1. J gave up 6 bases and V 1 base, and 6 bases lay outside the gene matches. The CDR3 is 15 residues long. The V gene's germline CDR1 is SGHRS and CDR2 YFSETQ. The CDR3 sequence is CASSLTGGSVDTQYF. The CDR3 nucleotides are TGCGCCAGCAGCTTGACAGGGGGCTCCGTGGATACGCAGTATTTT.

V gene TRBV5-4 combines with J gene TRBJ2-3; 16 nucleotides match TRBD2. V gave up 4 bases and J gave up 3 bases; unmatched junction bases: 8. Looked up from germline, CDR1 is SGHNT and CDR2 is YYREEE (reference sequence). This CDR3 has 18 residues. CDR3 coding DNA: TGTGCCAGCAGCCCCGGGACTAGCGGGGGGGCCGGTACAGATACGCAGTATTTT. Protein product: CASSPGTSGGAGTDTQYF. Full variable domain (outside the CDR3, taken from reference TRBV5-4 and TRBJ2-3): ETGVTQSPTHLIKTRGQQVTLRCSSQSGHNTVSWYQQALGQGPQFIFQYYREEENGRGNFPPRFSGLQFPNYSSELNVNALELDDSALYLCASSPGTSGGAGTDTQYFGPGTRLTVL.

This clone was seen once. CDR3 sequence: CASSEGWTGLNEKLFF. The CDR3 nucleotides read TGTGCCAGCAGTGAAGGGTGGACAGGACTTAATGAAAAACTGTTTTTT. This rearrangement joins TRBV6-1 to TRBJ1-4, with 7 bases identical to TRBD1. Germline loops: CDR1 MNHNS, CDR2 SASEGT. With V trimmed by 1 base and J by 4 bases, 6 bases remained unmatched. CDR3 length equals 16 residues.

The chain links TRBV30 to TRBJ1-1; no definite D call. The CDR3 contains 14 residues. The V and J ends lost 1 base and 1 base respectively, with 10 bases between them. Germline CDR1 and CDR2: GTSNPN and SVGIG (reference sequence). The CDR3 reads CAWSAVIKNTEAFF. In nucleotides, the CDR3 is TGTGCCTGGAGTGCAGTAATCAAGAACACTGAAGCTTTCTTT. Variable domain in full (rest from reference TRBV30 and TRBJ1-1): SQTIHQWPATLVQPVGSPLSLECTVEGTSNPNLYWYRQAAGRGLQLLFYSVGIGQISSEVPQNLSASRPQDRQFILSSKKLLLSDSGFYLCAWSAVIKNTEAFFGQGTRLTVV.

This chain connects TRBV15 to TRBJ2-7, with TRBD1 identical over 7 bases. From germline, CDR1 is LNHNV and CDR2 YYDKDF (reference sequence). J lost 3 bases, V lost 4 bases, and 12 bases had no gene match. The CDR3 totals 16 residues. In nucleotides, the CDR3 is TGTGCCACCAGCAACGTCCCGGGACAGACGAACTACGAGCAGTACTTC. The encoded protein is CATSNVPGQTNYEQYF.

The chain carries TRBV4-1 and TRBJ1-2; D is uncertain. V lost 0 bases, J lost 5 bases, and 16 bases lay in between. Germline V CDR1 and CDR2: MGHRA, YSYEKL. This CDR3 is 16 amino acids long. The CDR3 spells CASSQESQTHYYGYTF. The CDR3 DNA sequence: TGCGCCAGCAGCCAAGAGTCGCAAACTCATTATTATGGCTACACCTTC.

The chain is built from TRBV18 and TRBJ2-7; D is unclear. The V gene lost 3 bases and the J gene lost 0 bases, with 3 bases spanning the gap. Germline CDR1 reads KGHSH; CDR2 reads LQKENI. The CDR3 has 12 amino acids. The DNA of the CDR3 is TGTGCCAGCTCACCCGGCTCCTACGAGCAGTACTTC. Residues: CASSPGSYEQYF.

The J gene is TRBJ1-4, the V gene TRBV9; TRBD1 is a possible D gene (6 bases). The germline V gene encodes CDR1 SGDLS and CDR2 YYNGEE. Between the trimmed V and J ends, which lost 4 bases and 7 bases, there was a span of 17 bases. The CDR3 is made up of 15 amino acids. CDR3 amino acids: CASSFTGFEGEKLFF. The CDR3 DNA is TGTGCCAGCAGCTTCACAGGGTTCGAGGGTGAAAAACTGTTTTTT. Full variable domain (rest looked up from reference TRBV9 and TRBJ1-4): DSGVTQTPKHLITATGQRVTLRCSPRSGDLSVYWYQQSLDQGLQFLIQYYNGEERAKGNILERFSAQQFPDLHSELNLSSLELGDSALYFCASSFTGFEGEKLFFGSGTQLSVL.

V and J are TRBV6-5 and TRBJ1-1; 7 bases are a match to TRBD1. V was pared by 8 bases and J by 0 bases, with 9 bases of the junction left unmatched. The CDR3 has 15 amino acids. Germline CDR1 reads MNHEY; CDR2 reads SVGAGI. The CDR3 sequence is CASGYNRGMNTEAFF. The CDR3 DNA follows: TGTGCCAGCGGCTATAACAGGGGAATGAACACTGAAGCTTTCTTT.

This clone was counted a single time. The chain recombines TRBV11-2 with TRBJ2-7, with D maybe TRBD1 (5 bases). The CDR3 has 16 amino acids. The germline gives CDR1 SGHAT, CDR2 FQNNGV. V was shortened by 3 bases and J by 3 bases, with 18 bases between the two germline ends. The CDR3 DNA reads as TGTGCCAGCAGCTTCTCGGGCAGGGCGGCTGGCTACGAGCAGTACTTC. Residues: CASSFSGRAAGYEQYF.

This clone has more than one count but fewer than ten. This chain joins TRBV7-8 and TRBJ1-4, with D tentatively TRBD1 (5 bases). Germline V lookup: CDR1 SGHVS, CDR2 FQNEAQ. Trimming took 3 bases from V and 8 from J, leaving 13 bases between them. The CDR3 runs to 14 residues. CDR3 nucleotide sequence: TGTGCCAGCAGCTTGGGCAGGGCCAGGGAAAAACTGTTTTTT. The encoded protein is CASSLGRAREKLFF.

The chain employs TRBV4-1 and TRBJ2-3, with a tentative D call TRBD2 (6 bases). CDR1 and CDR2 (germline): MGHRA, YSYEKL. The V and J ends lost 0 bases and 2 bases respectively, with 12 bases between them. This CDR3 has 16 residues. The CDR3 DNA follows: TGCGCCAGCAGCCAAGAGAGCGGGCCCGACACAGATACGCAGTATTTT. Translating it yields CASSQESGPDTDTQYF.

The chain uses TRBV7-2 and TRBJ1-2; D is undetermined. Looked up from germline, CDR1 is SGHTA and CDR2 is FQGNSA. The CDR3 contains 14 residues. V was clipped by 0 bases and J by 2 bases, with 7 bases between them. CDR3 loop: CASSLAAGNYGYTF. DNA for the CDR3: TGTGCCAGCAGCTTAGCAGCGGGGAACTATGGCTACACCTTC.